One TCR beta chain is described in this entry. The V and J ends lost 5 bases and 4 bases, in that order; junction bases with no gene match: 5. The CDR3 runs to 14 residues. Germline CDR1 and CDR2: MDHEN and SYDVKM. The data were taken from a study of blood T cells in healthy people across ages. Combining a sample-barcoded 5' primer with a J-beta primer mix, a second PCR ran for 7 to 11 cycles. One entry per CDR3 protein results from TCRdb running MiXCR on the 5' RACE reads. Found here are around 1,500,000 distinct CDR3 sequences, 42% of them singletons; the top ten hold 6.5% to 10%. This receptor was identified in a woman under 30 in good health. Sample: blood. The chain combines TRBV28 with TRBJ2-7; 10 nucleotides agree with TRBD1. The CDR3 sequence: CASSGTGDGYEQYF. The CDR3 nucleotides are TGTGCCAGCAGTGGGACAGGGGATGGGTACGAGCAGTACTTC.